This record looks at one T cell receptor (beta chain) sequence and its context. A read error may account for a junction end that differs from germline. This entry comes from a study of blood T cell repertoires in COVID-19. Study as a whole: Acute-phase and convalescent COVID-19 samples originated in the United States, Italy and Spain. The cDNA or gDNA used as material had been derived from T cells, B-cell-depleted T cells, or PBMCs.

Methods used by the authors: Reference gene primer amplification gave nucleated cell count estimates. Assay used: immunoSEQ multiplex PCR; TCRdb lists only in-frame clones, some missing. For V, J and clone size, that table is used; D and trimming come from the DNA. The profile covers around 140,000 clones, with 89% appearing a single time and around 1.6% taken by the ten largest. The length of the CDR3 is 16 residues. Germline V gene lookup returns CDR1 MNHEY and CDR2 SVGAGI. This TCR came from a human donor in a cohort sampled during active COVID-19. The V and J genes are TRBV6-5 and TRBJ1-6; 9 positions match TRBD1. Sequences were obtained from peripheral blood. The CDR3 DNA reads as TGTGCCAGCAGCTACTCGGGACAGGGAGATGGTTCACCCCTCCACTTT. Protein product: CASSYSGQGDGSPLHF.